Described below is a single TCR beta chain sequence and its context. Clones were sequenced by immunoSEQ multiplex PCR, and TCRdb holds only the in-frame ones, with some missing. Of some 650,000 clones listed, about 96% are singletons. The sample comes from a study of shared clonotypes between healthy human individuals. The source of this sequence is a woman aged 25 to 39 in good health. The sequencing sample was made of naive CD4+ T cells sorted from blood. Subset here: CD45RA+ positively selected.

CDR3 amino acids: CASSEVVSYNEQFF. The CDR3 DNA sequence: TGCGCCAGCAGTGAGGTTGTCAGTTACAATGAGCAGTTCTTC. This chain uses TRBV10-2 with TRBJ2-1; no firm D call. The CDR3 is made up of 14 amino acids. Trimming shortened V by 2 bases and J by 4 bases, and 9 bases separated the two germline ends. Germline V gene lookup returns CDR1 WSHSY and CDR2 SAAADI.